This TCR beta chain stems from a study of blood T cell repertoires in COVID-19. About the study: Donors in the United States, Italy and Spain gave samples during acute or convalescent COVID-19.

Clones were read by immunoSEQ multiplex PCR, and TCRdb kept only the in-frame ones, dropping some. The sample records about 120,000 clones, more than 60% being singletons. This TCR was recovered from a man in his sixties or seventies with acute or convalescent COVID-19. Sequenced material: peripheral blood.

CDR3 coding DNA: TGTGCTAGTGGTTGGGTGACAGGGGAGACAGATACGCAGTATTTT. Protein: CASGWVTGETDTQYF. The rearrangement links TRBV12-5 to TRBJ2-3; 8 bases match TRBD1. V trimming: 4 bases; J trimming: 3 bases; junction bases outside the gene matches: 6. The CDR3 runs 15 residues. From germline, CDR1 is LGHNT and CDR2 FRNRAP.